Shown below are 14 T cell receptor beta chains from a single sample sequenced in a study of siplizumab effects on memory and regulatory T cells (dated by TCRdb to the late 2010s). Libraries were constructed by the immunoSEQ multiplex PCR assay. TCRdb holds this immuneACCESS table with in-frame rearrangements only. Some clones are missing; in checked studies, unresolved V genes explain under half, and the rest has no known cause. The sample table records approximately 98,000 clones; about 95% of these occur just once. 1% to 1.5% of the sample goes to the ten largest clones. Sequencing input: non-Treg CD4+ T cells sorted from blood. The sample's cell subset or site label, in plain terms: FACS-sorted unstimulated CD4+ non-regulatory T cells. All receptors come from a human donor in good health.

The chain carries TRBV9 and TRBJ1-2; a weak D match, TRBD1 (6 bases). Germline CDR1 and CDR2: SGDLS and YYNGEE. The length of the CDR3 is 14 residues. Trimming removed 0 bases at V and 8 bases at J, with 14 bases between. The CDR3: CASSVAQGTGGYTF. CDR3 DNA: TGTGCCAGCAGCGTAGCTCAGGGGACGGGCGGCTACACCTTC.

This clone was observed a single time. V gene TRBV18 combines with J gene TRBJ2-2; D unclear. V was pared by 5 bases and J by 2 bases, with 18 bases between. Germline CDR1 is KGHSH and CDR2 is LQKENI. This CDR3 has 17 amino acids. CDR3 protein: CASSSPNRHGNTGELFF. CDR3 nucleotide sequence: TGTGCCAGCTCATCGCCCAACCGACACGGAAACACCGGGGAGCTGTTTTTT. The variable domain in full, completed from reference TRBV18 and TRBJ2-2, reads NAGVMQNPRHLVRRRGQEARLRCSPMKGHSHVYWYRQLPEEGLKFMVYLQKENIIDESGMPKERFSAEFPKEGPSILRIQQVVRGDSAAYFCASSSPNRHGNTGELFFGEGSRLTVL.

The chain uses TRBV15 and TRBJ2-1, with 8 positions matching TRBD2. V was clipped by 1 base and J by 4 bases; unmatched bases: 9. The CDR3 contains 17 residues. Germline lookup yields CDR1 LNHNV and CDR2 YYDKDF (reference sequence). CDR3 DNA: TGTGCCACCAGCAGAGGGACTAGCAGCCAGGGTTACAATGAGCAGTTCTTC. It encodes CATSRGTSSQGYNEQFF.

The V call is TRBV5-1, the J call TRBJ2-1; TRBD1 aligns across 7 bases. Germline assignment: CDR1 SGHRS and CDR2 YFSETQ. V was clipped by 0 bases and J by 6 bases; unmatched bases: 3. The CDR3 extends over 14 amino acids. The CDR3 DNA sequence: TGCGCCAGCAGCTTGGGGGGACAGCTCAATGAGCAGTTCTTC. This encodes CASSLGGQLNEQFF.

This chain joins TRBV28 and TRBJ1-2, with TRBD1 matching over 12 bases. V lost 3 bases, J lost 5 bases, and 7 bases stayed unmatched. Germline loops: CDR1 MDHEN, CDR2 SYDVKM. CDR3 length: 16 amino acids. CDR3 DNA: TGTGCCAGCAGTTTTCACCGGGACAGGGGGCTATATGGCTACACCTTC. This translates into CASSFHRDRGLYGYTF.

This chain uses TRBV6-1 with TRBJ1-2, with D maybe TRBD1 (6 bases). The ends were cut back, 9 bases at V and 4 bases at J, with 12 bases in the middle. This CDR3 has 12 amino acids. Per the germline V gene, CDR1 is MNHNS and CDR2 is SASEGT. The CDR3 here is CASTGRSYGYTF. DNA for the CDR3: TGTGCCAGTACAGGGCGTTCCTATGGCTACACCTTC.

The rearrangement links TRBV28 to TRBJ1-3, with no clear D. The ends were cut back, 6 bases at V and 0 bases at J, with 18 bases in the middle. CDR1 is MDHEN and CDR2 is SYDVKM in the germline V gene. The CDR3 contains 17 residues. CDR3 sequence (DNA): TGTGCCAGCAGGTCCCCGGCGCCTTTAGGCTCTGGAAACACCATATATTTT. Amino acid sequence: CASRSPAPLGSGNTIYF.

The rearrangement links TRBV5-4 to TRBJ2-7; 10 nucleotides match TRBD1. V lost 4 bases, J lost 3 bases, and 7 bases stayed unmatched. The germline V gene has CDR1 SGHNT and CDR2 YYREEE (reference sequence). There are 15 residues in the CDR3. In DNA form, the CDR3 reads TGTGCCAGCAGCGGTACCGGGACAGGGGACTACGAGCAGTACTTC. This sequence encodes CASSGTGTGDYEQYF.

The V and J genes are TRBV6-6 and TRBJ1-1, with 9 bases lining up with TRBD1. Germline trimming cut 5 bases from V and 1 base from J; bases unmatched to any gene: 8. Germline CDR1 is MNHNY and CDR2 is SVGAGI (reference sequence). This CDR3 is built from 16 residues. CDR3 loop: CASSVAGTGRNTEAFF. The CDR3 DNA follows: TGTGCCAGCAGTGTGGCCGGGACAGGGAGGAACACTGAAGCTTTCTTT.

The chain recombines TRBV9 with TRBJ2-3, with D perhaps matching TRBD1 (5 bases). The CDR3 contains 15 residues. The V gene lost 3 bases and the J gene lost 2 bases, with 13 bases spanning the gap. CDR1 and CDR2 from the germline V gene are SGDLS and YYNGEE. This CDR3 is CASSGEGVFTDTQYF. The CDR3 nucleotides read TGTGCCAGCAGCGGGGAAGGGGTTTTCACAGATACGCAGTATTTT.

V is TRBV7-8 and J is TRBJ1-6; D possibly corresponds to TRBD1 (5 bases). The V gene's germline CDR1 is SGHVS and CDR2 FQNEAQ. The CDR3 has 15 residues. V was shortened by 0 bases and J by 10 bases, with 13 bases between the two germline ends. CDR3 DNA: TGTGCCAGCAGCTTAGCTCGCAGCGGGACCTCACCCCTCCACTTT. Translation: CASSLARSGTSPLHF.

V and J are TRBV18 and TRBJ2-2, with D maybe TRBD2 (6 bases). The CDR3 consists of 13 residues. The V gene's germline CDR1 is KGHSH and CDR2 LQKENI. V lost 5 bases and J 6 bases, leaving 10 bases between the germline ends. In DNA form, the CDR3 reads TGTGCCAGCTCAAGGACTAACGCCGGGGAGCTGTTTTTT. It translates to CASSRTNAGELFF.

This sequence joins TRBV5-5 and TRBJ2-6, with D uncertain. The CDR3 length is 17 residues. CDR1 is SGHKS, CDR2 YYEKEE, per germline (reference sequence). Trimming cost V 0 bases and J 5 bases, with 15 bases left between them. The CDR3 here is CASSLAGTGSRANVLTF. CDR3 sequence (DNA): TGTGCCAGCAGCTTGGCCGGTACGGGTAGTCGGGCCAACGTCCTGACTTTC.

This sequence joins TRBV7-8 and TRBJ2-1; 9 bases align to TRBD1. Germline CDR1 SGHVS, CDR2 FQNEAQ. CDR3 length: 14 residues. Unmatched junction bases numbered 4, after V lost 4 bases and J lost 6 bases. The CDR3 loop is CASSWGGQGNEQFF. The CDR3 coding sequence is TGTGCCAGCAGCTGGGGGGGACAGGGCAATGAGCAGTTCTTC.